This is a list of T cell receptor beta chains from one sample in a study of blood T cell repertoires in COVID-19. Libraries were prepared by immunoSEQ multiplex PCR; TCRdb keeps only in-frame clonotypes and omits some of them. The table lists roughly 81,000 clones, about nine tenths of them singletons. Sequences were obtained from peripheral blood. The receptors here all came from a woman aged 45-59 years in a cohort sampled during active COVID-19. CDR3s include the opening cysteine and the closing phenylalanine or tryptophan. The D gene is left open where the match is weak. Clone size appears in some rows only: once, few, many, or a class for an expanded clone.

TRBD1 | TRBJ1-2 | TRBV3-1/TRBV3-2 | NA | TGTGCCAGCAGCCGCCAACAGGGGCATGGCTACACCTTC | CASSRQQGHGYTF
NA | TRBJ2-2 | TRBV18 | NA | TGTGCCAGCTCACCACCGAGGGGGGGCAGCACCGGGGAGCTGTTTTTT | CASSPPRGGSTGELFF
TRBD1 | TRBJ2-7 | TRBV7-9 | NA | TGTGCCAGCAGCTTAGGTCGGGACAGGCGGGAGCAGTACTTC | CASSLGRDRREQYF
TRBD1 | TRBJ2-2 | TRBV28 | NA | TGTGCCAGCAGACCCGGGACAGTCACCGGGGAGCTGTTTTTT | CASRPGTVTGELFF
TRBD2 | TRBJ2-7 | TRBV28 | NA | TGTGCCAGCAGTTTCCCGCTAGCGGGTTTCTACGAGCAGTACTTC | CASSFPLAGFYEQYF
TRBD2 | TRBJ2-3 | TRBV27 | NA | TGTGCCAGCAGATCTAGCGGGAGAGGAGATACGCAGTATTTT | CASRSSGRGDTQYF
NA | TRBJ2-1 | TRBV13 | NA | TGTGCCAGCAGCCTCCCCTCGGAGATTGAGCAGTTCTTC | CASSLPSEIEQFF
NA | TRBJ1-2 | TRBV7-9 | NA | TGTGCCAGCAGCTTGGCCGACAGGAACTATGGCTACACCTTC | CASSLADRNYGYTF
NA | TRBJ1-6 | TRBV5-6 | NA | TGTGCCAGCAGCCGGGAGTTTGGGGAGTCCTATAATTCACCCCTCCACTTT | CASSREFGESYNSPLHF
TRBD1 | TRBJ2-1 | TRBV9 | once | TGTGCCAGCAGCCCCAGACAGGGATCCTACAATGAGCAGTTCTTC | CASSPRQGSYNEQFF
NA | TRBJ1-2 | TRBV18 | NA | TGTGCCAGCTCACCAGGGGCGTTATCAGGGCATGGCTACACCTTC | CASSPGALSGHGYTF
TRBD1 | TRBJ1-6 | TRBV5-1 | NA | TGCGCCAGCAGCTTGAAGGGACAGGGAGGATCACCCCTCCACTTT | CASSLKGQGGSPLHF